Shown below are 22 T cell receptor beta chains from a single sample sequenced in a study of OX40 agonist ivuxolimab in advanced cancers. Libraries were prepared by immunoSEQ multiplex PCR; TCRdb keeps only in-frame clonotypes and omits some of them. The sample has about 64,000 clones; around 90% are singletons. The input for sequencing was CD4+ or CD8+ T cells sorted from blood, taken in a trial of the OX40 agonist ivuxolimab. The receptors shown here come from an adult with an advanced solid tumor such as melanoma, head and neck, liver or kidney cancer.

The chain uses TRBV6-5 and TRBJ1-5; maybe TRBD1 (5 bases). Trimming removed 0 bases from V and 7 bases from J, with 16 bases in between. This CDR3 spans 16 amino acids. Germline CDR1 and CDR2: MNHEY and SVGAGI. Written as DNA, the CDR3 is TGTGCCAGCAGTTACTCGGGACCTTCATCCATCCAGCCCCAGCATTTT. This sequence encodes CASSYSGPSSIQPQHF.

The chain uses TRBV6-5 and TRBJ2-3; D is possibly TRBD1 (6 bases). CDR1 is MNHEY and CDR2 is SVGAGI in the germline V gene. CDR3 length equals 15 residues. V was cut by 5 bases and J by 0 bases, with 12 bases left in between. The CDR3 sequence: CASSQGHPSTDTQYF. CDR3 DNA sequence: TGTGCCAGCAGTCAGGGACATCCGAGCACAGATACGCAGTATTTT.

The chain employs TRBV6-5 and TRBJ2-5; 10 bases fit TRBD2. This CDR3 has 16 residues. J lost 4 bases, V lost 0 bases, and 5 bases had no gene match. Per germline, CDR1 MNHEY and CDR2 SVGAGI. This chain's CDR3 is CASSYSAGGPRETQYF. DNA of the CDR3: TGTGCCAGCAGTTACTCAGCGGGAGGGCCTAGAGAGACCCAGTACTTC.

The J gene is TRBJ2-7, the V gene TRBV2, with D unresolved. The germline V and J ends were trimmed by 4 bases and 2 bases, with 9 bases remaining between them. The CDR3 totals 13 residues. The germline V gene has CDR1 SNHLY and CDR2 FYNNEI. CDR3 amino acids: CASSVVSTYEQYF. In DNA form, the CDR3 reads TGTGCCAGCAGTGTTGTCAGTACCTACGAGCAGTACTTC.

The chain is built from TRBV4-1 and TRBJ1-1; possibly TRBD1 for D (5 bases). V shed 1 base and J shed 0 bases, with 12 bases lying between them. Looked up from germline, CDR1 is MGHRA and CDR2 is YSYEKL. CDR3 length: 16 residues. The CDR3 nucleotides read TGCGCCAGCAGCCAAGGCGTCGGGACGGTGAACACTGAAGCTTTCTTT. This sequence encodes CASSQGVGTVNTEAFF.

The chain joins TRBV18 to TRBJ2-1; D call uncertain. Germline CDR1 reads KGHSH; CDR2 reads LQKENI. The CDR3 totals 12 residues. The V gene lost 9 bases and the J gene lost 9 bases, with 15 bases spanning the gap. CDR3 coding DNA: TGTGCCAGTCGTGGATCTTCCTCTGAGCAGTTCTTC. Translated, it gives CASRGSSSEQFF.

The rearrangement uses TRBV5-4 and TRBJ2-3; TRBD1 agrees at 8 bases. This CDR3 spans 16 amino acids. The V and J ends lost 2 bases and 2 bases, in that order; junction bases with no gene match: 7. Germline loops: CDR1 SGHNT, CDR2 YYREEE (reference sequence). The CDR3 loop reads CASSFLGQANTDTQYF. As DNA, the CDR3 is TGTGCCAGCAGCTTCCTGGGACAGGCGAACACAGATACGCAGTATTTT.

The chain is built from TRBV27 and TRBJ1-1; tentative D call: TRBD1 (6 bases). Germline CDR1 reads MNHEY; CDR2 reads SMNVEV (reference sequence). The CDR3 contains 13 residues. The V gene lost 5 bases and the J gene lost 5 bases, with 12 bases spanning the gap. The CDR3 here is CASSKRQETEAFF. The CDR3 DNA follows: TGTGCCAGCAGTAAAAGACAGGAGACTGAAGCTTTCTTT.

The chain uses TRBV19 and TRBJ2-7; no firm D call. Germline V gene sequence: CDR1 LNHDA, CDR2 SQIVND (reference sequence). CDR3 size: 11 residues. V shed 6 bases and J shed 3 bases, with 6 bases lying between them. For the CDR3, the DNA is TGTGCCAGTAGCGGTAACTACGAGCAGTACTTC. Translated: CASSGNYEQYF.

DNA for the CDR3: TGTGCCAGCAGATCCACCGGGGGGGCAGATACGCAGTATTTT. Its protein product is CASRSTGGADTQYF. The V and J genes are TRBV7-2 and TRBJ2-3; 8 bases fit TRBD2. Germline V gene sequence: CDR1 SGHTA, CDR2 FQGNSA. The CDR3 contains 14 residues. Trimming cost V 6 bases and J 4 bases; bases outside gene matches: 6.

The chain recombines TRBV7-2 with TRBJ2-3; TRBD1 might be the D (5 bases). Trimming cost V 3 bases and J 3 bases, with 10 bases left between them. Germline V lookup: CDR1 SGHTA, CDR2 FQGNSA. The CDR3 spans 14 residues. The CDR3 nucleotides are TGTGCCAGCAGCTTCTCTCAGGGAACAGATACGCAGTATTTT. Translating gives CASSFSQGTDTQYF.

The chain recombines TRBV29-1 with TRBJ2-2; D unclear. Germline V lookup: CDR1 SQVTM, CDR2 ANQGSEA. Trimming pared 7 bases from V and 2 bases from J, leaving 14 bases between. This CDR3 is built from 14 residues. The CDR3 DNA reads TGCAGCGGGGCTATGGGCCTCAACACCGGGGAGCTGTTTTTT. Its translation: CSGAMGLNTGELFF.

The rearrangement links TRBV7-2 to TRBJ2-2; D may match TRBD1 or TRBD2 (7 bases each). V was shortened by 5 bases and J by 5 bases, with 15 bases between the two germline ends. The CDR3 covers 15 residues. From germline, CDR1 is SGHTA and CDR2 FQGNSA. The CDR3 region has the DNA TGTGCCAGCAGCGACCGACAGGGAGGGACCGGGGAGCTGTTTTTT. Its protein product is CASSDRQGGTGELFF. Full variable domain (outside the CDR3, taken from reference TRBV7-2 and TRBJ2-2): GAGVSQSPSNKVTEKGKDVELRCDPISGHTALYWYRQSLGQGLEFLIYFQGNSAPDKSGLPSDRFSAERTGGSVSTLTIQRTQQEDSAVYLCASSDRQGGTGELFFGEGSRLTVL.

V gene TRBV14 combines with J gene TRBJ2-1; possibly TRBD2 for D (6 bases). The CDR3 has 16 amino acids. CDR1 is SGHDN, CDR2 FVKESK, per germline. V gave up 0 bases and J gave up 9 bases, with 18 bases separating them. CDR3 sequence: CASSQERVLRGGEQFF. The CDR3 DNA sequence: TGTGCCAGCAGCCAAGAAAGGGTTCTGCGGGGTGGTGAGCAGTTCTTC.

This clone was seen just once. The CDR3 is CASSSVVAGGPGNEQFF. The DNA for the CDR3 is TGCGCCAGCAGCTCCGTAGTAGCGGGAGGGCCGGGAAATGAGCAGTTCTTC. The rearrangement links TRBV5-1 to TRBJ2-1; 11 nucleotides match TRBD2. The CDR3 runs to 17 residues. V shed 3 bases, J shed 7 bases, and the junction held 12 bases outside the gene matches. CDR1 and CDR2 (germline): SGHRS, YFSETQ.

CDR3 region: CASSLAQTSGRAGEQYF. The CDR3, as DNA: TGTGCCAGCAGCTTAGCCCAGACTAGCGGGAGGGCCGGCGAGCAGTACTTC. This chain uses TRBV11-3 with TRBJ2-7; 14 bases are shared with TRBD2. Germline CDR1 is SGHNT and CDR2 is YENEEA. The CDR3 runs to 17 residues. V was clipped by 1 base and J by 6 bases; unmatched bases: 8.

V and J are TRBV6-6 and TRBJ2-1, with D possibly TRBD1 on 5 matching bases. The CDR3 has 14 amino acids. From germline, CDR1 is MNHNY and CDR2 SVGAGI (reference sequence). V was clipped by 1 base and J by 5 bases, with 9 bases between them. The CDR3 loop is CASSYLGRDNEQFF. The DNA for the CDR3 is TGTGCCAGCAGTTACTTGGGGCGAGACAATGAGCAGTTCTTC.

The chain joins TRBV7-8 to TRBJ2-3; 14 positions match TRBD2. Per the germline V gene, CDR1 is SGHVS and CDR2 is FQNEAQ. CDR3 size: 16 residues. V trimming: 2 bases; J trimming: 5 bases; junction bases outside the gene matches: 3. This chain's CDR3 is CASSLHGTSGRDTQYF. The CDR3 nucleotides read TGTGCCAGCAGCTTACACGGGACTAGCGGGAGAGATACGCAGTATTTT.

The V call is TRBV10-1, the J call TRBJ2-1; TRBD2 matches 8 bases. Germline V gene lookup returns CDR1 WNHNN and CDR2 SYGVQD (reference sequence). Losses at the gene ends were 5 bases for V and 7 bases for J; bases not matched to a gene: 7. This CDR3 spans 14 amino acids. CDR3 nucleotides: TGCGCCAGCAGTCGGGGGGGGCCCCGAAATGAGCAGTTCTTC. It is translated as CASSRGGPRNEQFF.

V is TRBV5-5 and J is TRBJ1-5; D remains ambiguous. The CDR3 runs 13 residues. V lost 2 bases and J lost 6, with 9 bases in between. Germline V gene sequence: CDR1 SGHKS, CDR2 YYEKEE (reference sequence). For the CDR3, the DNA is TGTGCCAGCAGCTTCTCGGACGGTCAGCCCCAGCATTTT. Its translation: CASSFSDGQPQHF.

CDR3 sequence reads: CASSHCRVPGPTCTGELFF. Here the CDR3 DNA reads TGTGCCAGCAGCCATTGTCGGGTACCCGGGCCCACGTGCACCGGGGAGCTGTTTTTT. The V call is TRBV14, the J call TRBJ2-2; the D is unclear. Per germline, CDR1 SGHDN and CDR2 FVKESK. V was shortened by 3 bases and J by 4 bases, with 24 bases between the two germline ends. The CDR3 is 19 amino acids.

V is TRBV19 and J is TRBJ2-5; 7 positions match TRBD1. In germline, CDR1 is LNHDA, CDR2 SQIVND (reference sequence). The CDR3 length is 16 residues. The junction had 16 bases not matched to a gene; V was cut back by 7 bases and J by 5 bases. The CDR3 here is CASTDSGQAVFETQYF. The CDR3 coding sequence is TGTGCCAGTACTGACTCCGGACAGGCGGTTTTTGAGACCCAGTACTTC. Variable domain in full (rest from reference TRBV19 and TRBJ2-5): DGGITQSPKYLFRKEGQNVTLSCEQNLNHDAMYWYRQDPGQGLRLIYYSQIVNDFQKGDIAEGYSVSREKKESFPLTVTSAQKNPTAFYLCASTDSGQAVFETQYFGPGTRLLVL.